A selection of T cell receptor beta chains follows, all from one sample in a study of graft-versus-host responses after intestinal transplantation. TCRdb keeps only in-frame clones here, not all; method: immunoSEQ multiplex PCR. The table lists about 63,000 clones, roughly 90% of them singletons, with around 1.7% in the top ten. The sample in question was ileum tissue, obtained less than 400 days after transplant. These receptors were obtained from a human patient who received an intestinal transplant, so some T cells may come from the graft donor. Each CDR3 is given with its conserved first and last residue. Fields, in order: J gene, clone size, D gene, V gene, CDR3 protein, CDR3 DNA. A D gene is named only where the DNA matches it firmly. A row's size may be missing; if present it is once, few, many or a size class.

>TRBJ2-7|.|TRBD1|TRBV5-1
CASSGPGQKYEQYF
TGCGCCAGCAGCGGACCGGGACAGAAATACGAGCAGTACTTC
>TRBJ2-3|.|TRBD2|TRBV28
CASSPPGEREGSDTQYF
TGTGCCAGCAGCCCCCCCGGGGAGCGGGAGGGATCAGATACGCAGTATTTT
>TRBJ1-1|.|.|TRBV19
CASHPGKMDTEAFF
TGTGCCTCTCACCCTGGGAAGATGGACACTGAAGCTTTCTTT
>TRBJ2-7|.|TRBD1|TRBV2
CASMWDRAPTYEQYF
TGTGCCAGCATGTGGGACAGGGCCCCCACCTACGAGCAGTACTTC
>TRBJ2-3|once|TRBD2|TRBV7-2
CASSLGLAGYGDTQYF
TGTGCCAGCAGCCTGGGACTAGCGGGGTATGGAGATACGCAGTATTTT
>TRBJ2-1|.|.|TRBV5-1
CASSLLTAVYNEQFF
TGCGCCAGCAGCTTGTTGACAGCCGTCTACAATGAGCAGTTCTTC
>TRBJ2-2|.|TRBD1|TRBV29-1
CSVQRTGGPGELFF
TGCAGCGTACAACGGACAGGGGGCCCCGGGGAGCTGTTTTTT
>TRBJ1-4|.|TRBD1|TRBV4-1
CASSHPPDRVDEKLFF
TGCGCCAGCAGCCATCCTCCGGACAGGGTTGATGAAAAACTGTTTTTT
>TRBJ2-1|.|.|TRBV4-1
CASSQERLRSYNEQFF
TGCGCCAGCAGCCAAGAGAGGCTCCGCTCCTACAATGAGCAGTTCTTC
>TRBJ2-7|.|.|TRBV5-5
CASSGTAKGYEQYF
TGTGCCAGCAGCGGCACCGCCAAGGGCTACGAGCAGTACTTC
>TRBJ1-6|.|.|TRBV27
CASSLKQGMISPLHF
TGTGCCAGCAGTCTAAAACAGGGAATGATTTCACCCCTCCACTTT
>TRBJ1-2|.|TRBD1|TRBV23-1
CASSRTGLGYTF
TGCGCCAGCAGTCGGACAGGGCTCGGCTACACCTTC
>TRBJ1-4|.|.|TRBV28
CASSLFGGKLFF
TGTGCCAGCAGTTTATTCGGCGGGAAACTGTTTTTT
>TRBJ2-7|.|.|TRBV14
CASSFKFYEQYF
TGTGCCAGCAGTTTTAAGTTTTACGAGCAGTACTTC
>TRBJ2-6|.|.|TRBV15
CATAGTLRSGANVLTF
TGTGCCACCGCCGGGACACTCCGCTCTGGGGCCAACGTCCTGACTTTC
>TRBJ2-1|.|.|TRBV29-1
CSVPMGGWGRDNEQFF
TGCAGCGTTCCGATGGGCGGCTGGGGGCGCGACAATGAGCAGTTCTTC
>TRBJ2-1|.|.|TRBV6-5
CATGVAVAGEQFF
TGTGCCACCGGGGTCGCAGTGGCGGGTGAGCAGTTCTTC
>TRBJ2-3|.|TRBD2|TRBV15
CATSRAPSGDTDTQYF
TGTGCCACCAGCAGAGCACCTAGCGGGGACACAGATACGCAGTATTTT
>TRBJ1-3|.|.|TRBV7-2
CASSLGGSGNTIYF
TGTGCCAGCAGCTTAGGAGGATCTGGAAACACCATATATTTT
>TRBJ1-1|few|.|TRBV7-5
CVRSFEGGTEAFF
TGTGTCAGAAGCTTCGAGGGGGGCACTGAAGCTTTCTTT
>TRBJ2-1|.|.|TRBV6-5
CASSYSGNNEQFF
TGTGCCAGCAGTTACTCAGGGAACAATGAGCAGTTCTTC
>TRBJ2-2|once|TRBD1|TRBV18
CASSLRTGLETGELFF
TGTGCCAGCTCACTACGGACAGGATTGGAGACCGGGGAGCTGTTTTTT
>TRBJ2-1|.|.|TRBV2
CASSEYNEQFF
TGTGCCAGCAGTGAGTACAATGAGCAGTTCTTC
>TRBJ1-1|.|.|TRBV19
CASTTTGNTEAFF
TGTGCCAGTACCACGACAGGGAACACTGAAGCTTTCTTT
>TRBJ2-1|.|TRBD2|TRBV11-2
CARSSPLLAGDNEQFF
TGTGCCCGCAGCTCGCCCTTGTTAGCGGGAGACAATGAGCAGTTCTTC
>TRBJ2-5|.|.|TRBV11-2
CASSLVAGVGQGQETQYF
TGTGCCAGCAGCTTAGTGGCGGGAGTGGGGCAGGGGCAAGAGACCCAGTACTTC
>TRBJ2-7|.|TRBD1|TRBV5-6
CASSSLGQGINEQYF
TGTGCCAGCAGCTCACTGGGACAGGGGATTAACGAGCAGTACTTC
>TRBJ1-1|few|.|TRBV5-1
CASSPATANTEAFF
TGCGCCAGCAGCCCAGCGACAGCGAACACTGAAGCTTTCTTT
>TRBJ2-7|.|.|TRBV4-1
CASSQDLTVYEQYF
TGCGCCAGCAGCCAAGATCTAACAGTATACGAGCAGTACTTC